This T cell receptor (beta chain) was sequenced in a study of early T cells in non-severe SARS-CoV-2 infection. Turning to the study itself: The input, bulk RNA from unsorted whole blood, was sequenced, and chains were unpaired.

CDR3 size: 16 residues. V lost 0 bases and J lost 5, with 15 bases in between. Germline V gene data show CDR1 as ENHRY and CDR2 as SYGVKD. A single record per CDR3 protein comes from TCRdb applying MiXCR to the 5' RACE reads. The table has 65,000 to 95,000 distinct CDR3 sequences, around a tenth seen once. The material sequenced was whole blood. The chain is built from TRBV10-3 and TRBJ2-3; a possible D gene is TRBD2 (5 bases). This clonotype originated in an adult who was a healthcare worker with PCR-confirmed SARS-CoV-2 infection or an uninfected control (not recorded which). The DNA of the CDR3 is TGTGCCATCAGTGAGTCCCGGGATCCAGGCGTAGATACGCAGTATTTT. Translated, it gives CAISESRDPGVDTQYF.